A single T cell receptor (beta chain) is shown here with its context. The record originates from a study of blood T cell repertoires in COVID-19. Study background: The cDNA or gDNA used as material had been derived from T cells, B-cell-depleted T cells, or PBMCs.

Original methodology: Reference gene primers were amplified, and this amplification served to estimate nucleated cell counts. Sequenced by immunoSEQ multiplex PCR; TCRdb stores in-frame clones only, minus some. V and J calls and clone size follow that table, whereas D and trimming were derived from the DNA. Among about 220,000 clones listed, 82% were seen once. Trimming removed 4 bases from V and 8 bases from J, with 12 bases in between. This CDR3 region has 12 residues. CDR1 is GTSNPN and CDR2 is SVGIG in the germline V gene (reference sequence). Seattle patients were enrolled while actively infected and followed longitudinally.

This receptor was identified in a woman in her 70s with COVID-19, enrolled during active disease. Sequenced material: peripheral blood. This rearrangement joins TRBV30 to TRBJ2-1, with D perhaps TRBD2 (5 bases). This chain's CDR3 is CAWTNFGDEQFF. For the CDR3, the DNA is TGTGCCTGGACCAACTTCGGGGATGAGCAGTTCTTC. Full variable domain (missing parts from reference TRBV30 and TRBJ2-1): SQTIHQWPATLVQPVGSPLSLECTVEGTSNPNLYWYRQAAGRGLQLLFYSVGIGQISSEVPQNLSASRPQDRQFILSSKKLLLSDSGFYLCAWTNFGDEQFFGPGTRLTVL.